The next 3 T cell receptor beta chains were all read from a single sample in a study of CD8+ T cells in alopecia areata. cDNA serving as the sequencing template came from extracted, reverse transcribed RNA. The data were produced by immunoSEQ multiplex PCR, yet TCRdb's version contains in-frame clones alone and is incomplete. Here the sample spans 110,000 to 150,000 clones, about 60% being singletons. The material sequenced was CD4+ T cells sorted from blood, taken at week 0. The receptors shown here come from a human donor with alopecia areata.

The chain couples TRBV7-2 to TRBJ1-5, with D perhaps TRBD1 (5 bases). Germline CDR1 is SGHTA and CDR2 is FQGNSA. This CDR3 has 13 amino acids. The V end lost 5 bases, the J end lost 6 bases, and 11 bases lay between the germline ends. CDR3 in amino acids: CASSTSQGQPQHF. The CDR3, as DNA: TGTGCCAGCAGCACTTCTCAGGGTCAGCCCCAGCATTTT.

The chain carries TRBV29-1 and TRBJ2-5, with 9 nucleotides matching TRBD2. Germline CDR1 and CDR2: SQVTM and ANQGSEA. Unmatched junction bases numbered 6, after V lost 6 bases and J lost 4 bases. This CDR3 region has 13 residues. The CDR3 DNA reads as TGCAGCGTGCGGGGGGGCGGGTTAGAGACCCAGTACTTC. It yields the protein CSVRGGGLETQYF.

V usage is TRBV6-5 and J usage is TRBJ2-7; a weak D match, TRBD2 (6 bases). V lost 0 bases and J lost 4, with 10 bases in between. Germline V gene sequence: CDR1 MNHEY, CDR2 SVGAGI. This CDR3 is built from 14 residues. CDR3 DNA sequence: TGTGCCAGCAGTTACTCCGGGCTAGCGTACGAGCAGTACTTC. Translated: CASSYSGLAYEQYF.